The source of this T cell receptor (beta chain) is a study of T cells after yellow fever vaccination. Background on the study: Preparation of the low-cell-number fractions used SMART-Seq v4 Ultra Low Input.

General study findings and limits: By day 5 rather than day 15, the secondary response had peaked, though it was weaker.

Making TCR cDNA involved 5'RACE template switching, which added UMIs and a universal primer site. TCRdb used MiXCR to reprocess the 5' RACE reads, holding one entry per CDR3 protein. The top ten clones hold 15% of a sample with around 590,000 distinct CDR3 sequences, roughly an eighth of them seen once. This clonotype turned up a few times. Its antigen is unknown. Germline lookup yields CDR1 SGHRS and CDR2 YFSETQ. The CDR3 is 17 amino acids. V shed 3 bases and J 4 bases; nucleotides not matched to a gene: 11. This material consisted of PBMCs, taken on the day of the yellow fever booster vaccination. This receptor was obtained from a man between 25 and 39 years old who received the YFV17D yellow fever vaccine. This chain uses TRBV5-1 with TRBJ2-1; 9 bases fit TRBD2. Here the CDR3 reads CASSSGGGRAIYNEQFF. The CDR3 DNA reads TGCGCCAGCAGCTCAGGTGGCGGGAGGGCCATTTACAATGAGCAGTTCTTC.